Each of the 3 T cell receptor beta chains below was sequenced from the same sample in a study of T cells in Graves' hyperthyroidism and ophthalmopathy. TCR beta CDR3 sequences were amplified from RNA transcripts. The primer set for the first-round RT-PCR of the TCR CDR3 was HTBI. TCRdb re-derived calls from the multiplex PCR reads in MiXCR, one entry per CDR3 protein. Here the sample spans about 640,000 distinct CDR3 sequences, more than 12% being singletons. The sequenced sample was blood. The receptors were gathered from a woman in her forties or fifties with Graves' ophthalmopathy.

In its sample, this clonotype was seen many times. CDR3 nucleotides: TGTGCCAGCAGCCAAGGCCACTTCTCGGGGGGGGAGCTGTTTTTT. This encodes CASSQGHFSGGELFF. V gene TRBV3-1 combines with J gene TRBJ2-2; a possible D gene is TRBD2 (5 bases). The CDR3 totals 15 residues. Trimming removed 1 base at V and 8 bases at J, with 14 bases between. Germline CDR1 reads LGHDT; CDR2 reads YNNKEL (reference sequence).

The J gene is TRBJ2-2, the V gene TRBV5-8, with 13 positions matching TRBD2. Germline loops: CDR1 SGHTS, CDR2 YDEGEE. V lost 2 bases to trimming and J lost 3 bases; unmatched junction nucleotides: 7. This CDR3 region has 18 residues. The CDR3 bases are TGTGCCAGCAGCTTATCTGGACTAGCGGGAGCTTACACCGGGGAGCTGTTTTTT. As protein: CASSLSGLAGAYTGELFF.

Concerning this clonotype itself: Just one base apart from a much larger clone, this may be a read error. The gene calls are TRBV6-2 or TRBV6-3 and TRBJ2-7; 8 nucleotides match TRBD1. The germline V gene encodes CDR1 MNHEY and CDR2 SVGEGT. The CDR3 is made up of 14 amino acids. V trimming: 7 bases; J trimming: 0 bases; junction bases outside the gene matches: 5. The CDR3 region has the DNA TGTGCCAGCAACCCCAGGGGGCCCTCCTACGAGCAGTACTTC. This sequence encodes CASNPRGPSYEQYF.